The rows below give T cell receptor beta chains drawn from one sample of a study of cytomegalovirus exposure and HLA in healthy donors. The assay was immunoSEQ multiplex PCR, and TCRdb's table has in-frame clones only and misses some. The sample yields some 170,000 clones, 81% seen once. Sample: PBMCs. These receptors all stem from a woman younger than 35 in good health and CMV-seropositive. CDR3s include the opening cysteine and the closing phenylalanine or tryptophan.

V gene: TRBV21-1
J gene: TRBJ2-6
CDR3 protein: CASSKYNRVTGANVLTF

V gene: TRBV19
J gene: TRBJ1-1
CDR3 protein: CASSIIAAGGTGGTEAFF

V gene: TRBV2
J gene: TRBJ1-1
CDR3 protein: CASSGRRVTEAFF

V gene: TRBV10-3
J gene: TRBJ2-7
CDR3 protein: CAVSADSLSSYEQYF

V gene: TRBV4-1
J gene: TRBJ2-4
CDR3 protein: CASSQGGNLAKNIQYF

V gene: TRBV28
J gene: TRBJ1-6
CDR3 protein: CATRQAAYNSPLHF

V gene: TRBV7-9
J gene: TRBJ2-3
CDR3 protein: CASSFPTSGVNLTDTQYF

V gene: TRBV5-5
J gene: TRBJ1-1
CDR3 protein: CASSHDRGAFF

V gene: TRBV7-9
J gene: TRBJ2-7
CDR3 protein: CSSSFTGGGEQYF

V gene: TRBV6-1
J gene: TRBJ2-7
CDR3 protein: CASSEWTGPYEQYF

V gene: TRBV25-1
J gene: TRBJ2-1
CDR3 protein: CASSDEGGWLYNEQFF

V gene: TRBV4-1
J gene: TRBJ2-1
CDR3 protein: CASSQAALELRNEQFF

V gene: TRBV21-1
J gene: TRBJ2-7
CDR3 protein: CASTEAGIAYEQYF

V gene: TRBV14
J gene: TRBJ2-7
CDR3 protein: CASSLNRGLAYEQYF

V gene: TRBV11-2
J gene: TRBJ1-3
CDR3 protein: CASSWGTRLSGNTIYF

V gene: TRBV27
J gene: TRBJ2-2
CDR3 protein: CASSLEGTSGGTGELFF

V gene: TRBV4-2
J gene: TRBJ2-7
CDR3 protein: CASSPRLAYEQYF

V gene: TRBV6-5
J gene: TRBJ1-2
CDR3 protein: CASRFRDRGNYGYTF

V gene: TRBV7-8
J gene: TRBJ1-4
CDR3 protein: CASNQGDRGEKLFF

V gene: TRBV19
J gene: TRBJ2-5
CDR3 protein: CASSPWGGGSNQETQYF

V gene: TRBV28
J gene: TRBJ1-5
CDR3 protein: CASSLRSQGRQPQHF

V gene: TRBV5-8
J gene: TRBJ2-3
CDR3 protein: CASSPGSSVRDTQYF

V gene: TRBV5-1
J gene: TRBJ1-2
CDR3 protein: CASSLALSSGYGYTF

V gene: TRBV5-6
J gene: TRBJ2-1
CDR3 protein: CASSLVGGVLNEQFF

V gene: TRBV5-4
J gene: TRBJ2-7
CDR3 protein: CASSPTGTGLYEQYF

V gene: TRBV11-3
J gene: TRBJ1-1
CDR3 protein: CASSFRDSTEAFF

V gene: TRBV5-5
J gene: TRBJ2-2
CDR3 protein: CASSIPSGGSGELFF

V gene: TRBV18
J gene: TRBJ1-1
CDR3 protein: CASSETGNTEAFF

V gene: TRBV7-2
J gene: TRBJ1-5
CDR3 protein: CASGGNQPQHF

V gene: TRBV19
J gene: TRBJ1-1
CDR3 protein: CASSSGAYTEAFF

V gene: TRBV4-2
J gene: TRBJ1-1
CDR3 protein: CASSPFEQGRKTEAFF

V gene: TRBV18
J gene: TRBJ2-7
CDR3 protein: CASSLAGGDSYEQYF

V gene: TRBV5-5
J gene: TRBJ1-4
CDR3 protein: CASSLEGVREGKKLFF

V gene: TRBV7-9
J gene: TRBJ2-7
CDR3 protein: CASSSVTGGIYEQYF

V gene: TRBV6-6
J gene: TRBJ1-1
CDR3 protein: CASSYFQGAGTEAFF

V gene: TRBV4-2
J gene: TRBJ2-5
CDR3 protein: CASSQEAHVLAEETQYF

V gene: TRBV7-2
J gene: TRBJ1-1
CDR3 protein: CASSSTSLAGEAFF

V gene: TRBV18
J gene: TRBJ2-5
CDR3 protein: CASSPRTSGQETQYF

V gene: TRBV6-4
J gene: TRBJ2-3
CDR3 protein: CASSQTLGADTQYF

V gene: TRBV7-6
J gene: TRBJ2-1
CDR3 protein: CASSLLLAGGANEQFF

V gene: TRBV7-9
J gene: TRBJ1-6
CDR3 protein: CASSYRGATDNSPLHF

V gene: TRBV10-3
J gene: TRBJ2-3
CDR3 protein: CAISLLGQGTDTQYF

V gene: TRBV19
J gene: TRBJ2-6
CDR3 protein: CASSNRAIGANVLTF

V gene: TRBV7-8
J gene: TRBJ2-1
CDR3 protein: CASSRYGTSGGGRYNEQFF

V gene: TRBV4-1
J gene: TRBJ2-1
CDR3 protein: CASSQAIARVSSYNEQFF

V gene: TRBV2
J gene: TRBJ2-3
CDR3 protein: CASRAQSTDTQYF

V gene: TRBV6-1
J gene: TRBJ1-1
CDR3 protein: CASSGGGTEAFF

V gene: TRBV29-1
J gene: TRBJ2-1
CDR3 protein: CSVDSLVAGVYYNEQFF

V gene: TRBV30
J gene: TRBJ2-6
CDR3 protein: CAWRKGAGANVLTF

V gene: TRBV2
J gene: TRBJ1-2
CDR3 protein: CASSPRVNYGYTF

V gene: TRBV27
J gene: TRBJ1-1
CDR3 protein: CASTGQGQAFF

V gene: TRBV28
J gene: TRBJ1-1
CDR3 protein: CASSFNDRKNTEAFF

V gene: TRBV19
J gene: TRBJ1-4
CDR3 protein: CASSIQGMRNEKLFF

V gene: TRBV14
J gene: TRBJ2-2
CDR3 protein: CASSQAWDRGEVTGELFF

V gene: TRBV7-9
J gene: TRBJ1-6
CDR3 protein: CASSLPGRLRDNSPLHF